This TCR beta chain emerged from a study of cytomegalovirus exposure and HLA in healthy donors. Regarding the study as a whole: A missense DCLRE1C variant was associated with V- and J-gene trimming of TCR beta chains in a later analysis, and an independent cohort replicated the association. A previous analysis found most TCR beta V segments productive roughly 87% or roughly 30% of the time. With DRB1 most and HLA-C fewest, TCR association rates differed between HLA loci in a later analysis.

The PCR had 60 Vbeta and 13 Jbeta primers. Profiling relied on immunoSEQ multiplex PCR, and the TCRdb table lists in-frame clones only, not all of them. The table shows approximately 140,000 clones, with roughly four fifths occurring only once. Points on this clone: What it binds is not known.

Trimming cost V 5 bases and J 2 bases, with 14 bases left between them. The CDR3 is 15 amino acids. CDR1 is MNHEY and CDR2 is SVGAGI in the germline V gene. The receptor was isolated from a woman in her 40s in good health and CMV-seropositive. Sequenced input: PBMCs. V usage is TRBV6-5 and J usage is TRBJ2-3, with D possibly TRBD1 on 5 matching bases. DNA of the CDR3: TGTGCCAGCAGTCCCCAGGGAAGATCCACAGATACGCAGTATTTT. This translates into CASSPQGRSTDTQYF.